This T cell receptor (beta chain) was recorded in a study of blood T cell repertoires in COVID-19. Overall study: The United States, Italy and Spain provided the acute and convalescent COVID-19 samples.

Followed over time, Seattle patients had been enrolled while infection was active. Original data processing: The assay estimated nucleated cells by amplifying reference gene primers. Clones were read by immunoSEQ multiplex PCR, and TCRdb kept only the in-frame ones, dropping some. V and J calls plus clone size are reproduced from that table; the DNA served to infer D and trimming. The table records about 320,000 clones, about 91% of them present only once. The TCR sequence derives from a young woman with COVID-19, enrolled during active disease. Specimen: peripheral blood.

CDR3 DNA: TGTGCCAGCCAGACAGGGTTTGGAAACACCATATATTTT. This translates into CASQTGFGNTIYF. This chain uses TRBV28 with TRBJ1-3; 7 bases map to TRBD1. The CDR3 contains 13 residues. V lost 8 bases, J lost 3 bases, and 4 bases stayed unmatched. Germline-derived CDR1 and CDR2 are MDHEN and SYDVKM.